The 3 T cell receptor beta chains in this list originate from one sample, sequenced in a study of beta chain features in type 1 diabetes. Sequenced material consisted of expressed TCRB transcripts (all of the isolated RNA was reverse transcribed). This table comes from immunoSEQ multiplex PCR, and its TCRdb copy is limited to in-frame clones, with some not included. The sample contains hundreds of thousands of clones, about 11% of which appear only once. These receptors have no identified antigens. General study findings and limits: Among all four CD4+ subsets, Type 1 diabetes patients had TCRB CDR3s that were moderately but significantly shorter.

The specimen sequenced was naive CD4+ T cells from blood. The origin of the receptors is a man aged 25-45 years with type 1 diabetes.

This clone was counted between two and nine times. The genes are TRBV2 and TRBJ1-1; unclear D gene. The V end lost 4 bases, the J end lost 6 bases, and 15 bases lay between the germline ends. CDR1 SNHLY and CDR2 FYNNEI come from the germline V gene. The CDR3 spans 14 residues. CDR3 bases: TGTGCCAGCAGTGCCGCGACAAGAAGCTCTGAAGCTTTCTTT. It is translated as CASSAATRSSEAFF. Using reference TRBV2 and TRBJ1-1 for the parts outside the CDR3, the full variable domain is EPEVTQTPSHQVTQMGQEVILRCVPISNHLYFYWYRQILGQKVEFLVSFYNNEISEKSEIFDDQFSVERPDGSNFTLKIRSTKLEDSAMYFCASSAATRSSEAFFGQGTRLTVV.

There are a few counts of this clone. DNA of the CDR3: TGTGCCAGCTCACCGACTAGCGGGGGGGCCGCCGGCGAGCAGTACTTC. Translated, it gives CASSPTSGGAAGEQYF. The chain couples TRBV18 to TRBJ2-7, with TRBD2 identical over 14 bases. V shed 3 bases and J 6 bases; nucleotides not matched to a gene: 7. The CDR3 loop spans 16 amino acids. Germline CDR1 and CDR2: KGHSH and LQKENI. The full variable domain, with the rest looked up from reference TRBV18 and TRBJ2-7, is NAGVMQNPRHLVRRRGQEARLRCSPMKGHSHVYWYRQLPEEGLKFMVYLQKENIIDESGMPKERFSAEFPKEGPSILRIQQVVRGDSAAYFCASSPTSGGAAGEQYFGPGTRLTVT.

This clone was counted a few times. This chain uses TRBV30 with TRBJ2-7; tentative D call: TRBD1 (6 bases). Trimming shortened V by 1 base and J by 2 bases, and 12 bases separated the two germline ends. The CDR3 has 14 residues. Germline V gene sequence: CDR1 GTSNPN, CDR2 SVGIG (reference sequence). CDR3 region: CAWSAGHGPYEQYF. Written as DNA, the CDR3 is TGTGCCTGGAGTGCGGGACACGGACCCTACGAGCAGTACTTC.